The 30 T cell receptor beta chains below come from one sample, sequenced in a study of shared clonotypes between healthy human individuals. Only in-frame clones appear in the TCRdb table, and some are missing; sequencing was by immunoSEQ multiplex PCR. Here the sample spans about 1.1 million clones, about 80% being singletons. The sample was memory CD4+ T cells from PBMCs. Subset meaning: CD45RA-negative fraction. These receptors were collected from a man younger than 35 in good health. Some clones in this sample may be carry-over from other donors' samples.

The rearrangement uses TRBV27 and TRBJ2-7, with 8 bases matching TRBD2. The length of the CDR3 is 13 residues. Germline V lookup: CDR1 MNHEY, CDR2 SMNVEV (reference sequence). V lost 10 bases, J lost 3 bases, and 8 bases stayed unmatched. CDR3 amino acids: CAIPGGALYEQYF. CDR3 DNA sequence: TGTGCCATCCCGGGGGGGGCCCTCTACGAGCAGTACTTC.

This clone was recorded once. The rearrangement joins TRBV5-1 to TRBJ2-2; the D gene is possibly TRBD2 (6 bases). The V end lost 2 bases, the J end lost 6 bases, and 17 bases lay between the germline ends. Germline assignment: CDR1 SGHRS and CDR2 YFSETQ. The CDR3 sequence is 16 residues long. CDR3 amino acids: CASSFSPGSQAGELFF. The CDR3 DNA is TGCGCCAGCAGCTTTTCCCCCGGGAGTCAAGCCGGGGAGCTGTTTTTT.

The V gene is TRBV2, the J gene TRBJ1-1; no definite D call. From germline, CDR1 is SNHLY and CDR2 FYNNEI. Trimming pared 4 bases from V and 9 bases from J, leaving 12 bases between. This CDR3 has 12 residues. CDR3 region: CASSGYELKAFF. CDR3 nucleotide sequence: TGTGCCAGCAGTGGATATGAACTGAAAGCTTTCTTT.

This sequence joins TRBV4-2 and TRBJ2-1, with D possibly matching TRBD2 (6 bases). The V and J ends lost 0 bases and 0 bases respectively, with 12 bases between them. Germline lookup yields CDR1 LGHNA and CDR2 YNFKEQ. CDR3 length: 17 amino acids. CDR3 nucleotides: TGTGCCAGCAGCCAAGATCGGGGGTTAAGCTCCTACAATGAGCAGTTCTTC. It translates to CASSQDRGLSSYNEQFF.

This clone was counted a single time. The chain joins TRBV11-2 to TRBJ1-1; D unclear. V gave up 2 bases and J gave up 1 base, with 14 bases separating them. In germline, CDR1 is SGHAT, CDR2 FQNNGV. The CDR3 runs 16 residues. This chain's CDR3 is CASSLFRWVGNTEAFF. The CDR3 DNA reads as TGTGCCAGCAGCTTATTTAGGTGGGTTGGGAACACTGAAGCTTTCTTT.

Concerning this clone itself: Other DNA variants within this sample encode the same CDR3. This chain joins TRBV5-1 and TRBJ1-1, with a tentative D call TRBD1 (6 bases). Trimming pared 5 bases from V and 1 base from J, leaving 9 bases between. The CDR3 spans 13 residues. CDR1 is SGHRS, CDR2 YFSETQ, per germline. DNA for the CDR3: TGCGCCAGCAGGCTGGGACAGAACACTGAAGCTTTCTTT. It encodes CASRLGQNTEAFF.

The V and J genes are TRBV4-1 and TRBJ2-3; D is perhaps TRBD1 or TRBD2 (5 bases each). CDR1 and CDR2 (germline): MGHRA, YSYEKL. V was cut by 4 bases and J by 1 base, with 6 bases left in between. CDR3 length equals 13 residues. CDR3 residues: CASSRGRTDTQYF. The CDR3 region has the DNA TGCGCCAGCAGCCGGGGACGCACAGATACGCAGTATTTT.

The V and J genes are TRBV6-5 and TRBJ1-2; maybe TRBD1 (5 bases). CDR1 is MNHEY and CDR2 is SVGAGI in the germline V gene. Trimming removed 2 bases from V and 8 bases from J, with 18 bases in between. CDR3 length: 15 residues. CDR3 bases: TGTGCCAGCAGTTACAAGGGGCAGGGAGAGAGGGGCTACACCTTC. Protein product: CASSYKGQGERGYTF.

The chain links TRBV2 to TRBJ2-1; 12 bases line up with TRBD2. Trimming cost V 4 bases and J 13 bases; bases outside gene matches: 2. There are 12 residues in the CDR3. CDR1 and CDR2 from the germline V gene are SNHLY and FYNNEI. Here the CDR3 DNA reads TGTGCCAGCAGTGGACTAGCGGGAGCCCAGTTCTTC. Translation: CASSGLAGAQFF.

This clone was detected only a few times. DNA of the CDR3: TGTGCCAGCAGTTTATCTTACAGATTTGGCCCCCTTTATGGCTACACCTTC. It codes for CASSLSYRFGPLYGYTF. V gene TRBV27 combines with J gene TRBJ1-2; no clear D gene. The CDR3 spans 17 residues. Looked up from germline, CDR1 is MNHEY and CDR2 is SMNVEV (reference sequence). Trimming cost V 0 bases and J 5 bases, with 19 bases left between them.

Concerning this clone itself: The sample holds other DNA sequences that translate to the same CDR3. This chain links TRBV27 with TRBJ2-7, with 8 positions matching TRBD2. V gave up 3 bases and J gave up 0 bases; unmatched junction bases: 4. The CDR3 has 15 residues. CDR1 and CDR2 from the germline V gene are MNHEY and SMNVEV (reference sequence). In DNA form, the CDR3 reads TGTGCCAGCAGTTTGTCTAGCGGGCGCTCCTACGAGCAGTACTTC. It encodes CASSLSSGRSYEQYF.

The chain links TRBV19 to TRBJ2-3, with D possibly matching TRBD1 (5 bases). This CDR3 spans 14 amino acids. V dropped 1 base and J dropped 5 bases, with 10 bases sitting between them. Germline loops: CDR1 LNHDA, CDR2 SQIVND (reference sequence). The CDR3 DNA reads TGTGCCAGTAGTATAGTAGCAGGGCAAGATACGCAGTATTTT. Its translation is CASSIVAGQDTQYF.

The genes are TRBV4-2 and TRBJ1-1; D remains ambiguous. The germline gives CDR1 LGHNA, CDR2 YNFKEQ. The V and J ends lost 0 bases and 3 bases respectively, with 14 bases between them. CDR3 length: 16 residues. CDR3 coding DNA: TGTGCCAGCAGCCAAGAGGGCAGCAGCGACGACACTGAAGCTTTCTTT. The encoded protein is CASSQEGSSDDTEAFF.

The chain links TRBV4-1 to TRBJ2-2; TRBD1 might be the D (6 bases). The V gene lost 1 base and the J gene lost 5 bases, with 20 bases spanning the gap. Germline V gene lookup returns CDR1 MGHRA and CDR2 YSYEKL. There are 18 residues in the CDR3. CDR3 sequence: CASSQGRMRGKSTGELFF. The CDR3 DNA reads as TGCGCCAGCAGCCAAGGGAGGATGAGGGGGAAGTCGACCGGGGAGCTGTTTTTT.

V gene TRBV7-8 combines with J gene TRBJ1-2; a possible D gene is TRBD1 (5 bases). Germline CDR1 and CDR2: SGHVS and FQNEAQ. V lost 2 bases and J lost 0, with 10 bases in between. The CDR3 has 15 amino acids. CDR3 amino acids: CASSLRDRTNYGYTF. CDR3 nucleotide sequence: TGTGCCAGCAGCTTAAGGGACCGTACTAACTATGGCTACACCTTC.

The V and J genes are TRBV19 and TRBJ2-7; D is perhaps TRBD1 (6 bases). This CDR3 comprises 15 residues. Germline V lookup: CDR1 LNHDA, CDR2 SQIVND (reference sequence). The V gene lost 5 bases and the J gene lost 4 bases, with 18 bases spanning the gap. The CDR3 DNA reads TGTGCCAGTAGTGACGGACAGATTGGGCCATACGAGCAGTACTTC. This gives the protein CASSDGQIGPYEQYF.

The genes are TRBV29-1 and TRBJ2-5; D not certain. The germline V and J ends were trimmed by 7 bases and 2 bases, with 8 bases remaining between them. The CDR3 spans 11 residues. From germline, CDR1 is SQVTM and CDR2 ANQGSEA. CDR3 bases: TGCAGCGCCCGAAGACAAGAGACCCAGTACTTC. Translated: CSARRQETQYF.

The genes are TRBV7-2 and TRBJ2-7; D is undetermined. Trimming shortened V by 2 bases and J by 5 bases, and 7 bases separated the two germline ends. Germline V gives CDR1 SGHTA, CDR2 FQGNSA. CDR3 size: 12 residues. The CDR3 reads CASSLFRNEQYF. DNA for the CDR3: TGTGCCAGCAGCTTATTTCGAAACGAGCAGTACTTC.

This chain connects TRBV5-6 to TRBJ1-4; a possible D gene is TRBD1 (6 bases). The CDR3 totals 15 residues. CDR1 is SGHDT and CDR2 is YYEEEE in the germline V gene. V dropped 2 bases and J dropped 8 bases, with 16 bases sitting between them. DNA of the CDR3: TGTGCCAGCAGCTTCTTACACAGGGACAACGAAAAACTGTTTTTT. This codes for CASSFLHRDNEKLFF.

The chain joins TRBV6-9 to TRBJ2-5, with 13 bases fitting TRBD2. V gave up 3 bases and J gave up 5 bases; unmatched junction bases: 6. CDR3 size: 16 residues. Germline values: CDR1 MNHGY, CDR2 SVAAGI. Written as DNA, the CDR3 is TGTGCCAGCAGTTACCGGACTAGCGGGGGTGGGGAGACCCAGTACTTC. It translates to CASSYRTSGGGETQYF.

V gene TRBV6-5 combines with J gene TRBJ2-7, with no clear D. V dropped 0 bases and J dropped 4 bases, with 16 bases sitting between them. The CDR3 runs to 16 residues. Germline V gene sequence: CDR1 MNHEY, CDR2 SVGAGI. The CDR3 sequence is CASSYSTVGEGYEQYF. The DNA of the CDR3 is TGTGCCAGCAGTTACTCGACGGTTGGGGAAGGGTACGAGCAGTACTTC.

The rearrangement uses TRBV2 and TRBJ1-5; the match to TRBD1 covers 7 bases. Germline values: CDR1 SNHLY, CDR2 FYNNEI. The ends lost 6 bases at V and 5 bases at J; junction bases unmatched: 4. The CDR3 length is 13 residues. The CDR3 loop reads CASSYTGDQPQHF. The CDR3 coding sequence is TGTGCCAGCAGCTATACAGGGGATCAGCCCCAGCATTTT.

The chain joins TRBV6-5 to TRBJ2-7; D is undetermined. In germline, CDR1 is MNHEY, CDR2 SVGAGI. This CDR3 comprises 15 residues. Trimming shortened V by 7 bases and J by 0 bases, and 16 bases separated the two germline ends. CDR3 region: CASTTPGSSSYEQYF. DNA for the CDR3: TGTGCCAGCACCACCCCGGGTTCGAGCTCCTACGAGCAGTACTTC.

This chain joins TRBV19 and TRBJ1-5, with D possibly being TRBD1 (5 bases). Germline V gene data show CDR1 as LNHDA and CDR2 as SQIVND (reference sequence). V was pared by 7 bases and J by 5 bases, with 24 bases between. The CDR3 runs to 17 residues. CDR3 protein: CASMGFERGAFHQPQHF. Written as DNA, the CDR3 is TGTGCCAGTATGGGATTCGAGAGGGGAGCGTTTCATCAGCCCCAGCATTTT.

This clone was seen more than once but under ten times. The chain recombines TRBV2 with TRBJ2-7, with TRBD2 identical over 7 bases. CDR3 length equals 15 residues. V was clipped by 7 bases and J by 3 bases; unmatched bases: 12. Germline V CDR1 and CDR2: SNHLY, FYNNEI. This chain's CDR3 is CASTSRLTSLYEQYF. The CDR3 nucleotides are TGTGCCAGCACTTCGAGATTGACTAGCCTCTACGAGCAGTACTTC.

The chain uses TRBV28 and TRBJ1-5; the D is unclear. Germline V gene data show CDR1 as MDHEN and CDR2 as SYDVKM. This CDR3 region has 15 residues. Trimming pared 2 bases from V and 3 bases from J, leaving 11 bases between. CDR3 protein: CASSLPTAFNQPQHF. DNA of the CDR3: TGTGCCAGCAGTTTACCTACCGCGTTCAATCAGCCCCAGCATTTT.

The rearrangement uses TRBV18 and TRBJ2-2; D not resolved. V lost 0 bases to trimming and J lost 3 bases, with 8 bases between them. Germline V gene lookup returns CDR1 KGHSH and CDR2 LQKENI. The CDR3 sequence is 15 residues long. CDR3 sequence: CASSPPSRDTGELFF. Written as DNA, the CDR3 is TGTGCCAGCTCACCACCGAGCCGGGACACCGGGGAGCTGTTTTTT.

This chain connects TRBV28 to TRBJ2-7; D might be TRBD1 (6 bases). The CDR3 spans 15 residues. CDR1 is MDHEN, CDR2 SYDVKM, per germline. Trimming pared 2 bases from V and 5 bases from J, leaving 16 bases between. CDR3 DNA: TGTGCCAGCAGTTTACAGCCCGCAGGGGCCAACGAGCAGTACTTC. Its protein product is CASSLQPAGANEQYF.

The chain recombines TRBV2 with TRBJ1-4, with D possibly being TRBD1 (5 bases). The CDR3 covers 15 residues. V was cut by 5 bases and J by 5 bases, with 15 bases left in between. The germline V gene encodes CDR1 SNHLY and CDR2 FYNNEI. The CDR3 loop is CASSMDIGSNEKLFF. The CDR3 nucleotides are TGTGCCAGCAGTATGGACATTGGCTCGAATGAAAAACTGTTTTTT.

The J gene is TRBJ2-6, the V gene TRBV6-1; no reliable D call. V was shortened by 1 base and J by 12 bases, with 7 bases between the two germline ends. This CDR3 is 12 amino acids long. CDR1 MNHNS and CDR2 SASEGT come from the germline V gene. This CDR3 is CASSEEIRVLTF. The CDR3 nucleotides read TGTGCCAGCAGTGAAGAGATCCGCGTCCTGACTTTC.